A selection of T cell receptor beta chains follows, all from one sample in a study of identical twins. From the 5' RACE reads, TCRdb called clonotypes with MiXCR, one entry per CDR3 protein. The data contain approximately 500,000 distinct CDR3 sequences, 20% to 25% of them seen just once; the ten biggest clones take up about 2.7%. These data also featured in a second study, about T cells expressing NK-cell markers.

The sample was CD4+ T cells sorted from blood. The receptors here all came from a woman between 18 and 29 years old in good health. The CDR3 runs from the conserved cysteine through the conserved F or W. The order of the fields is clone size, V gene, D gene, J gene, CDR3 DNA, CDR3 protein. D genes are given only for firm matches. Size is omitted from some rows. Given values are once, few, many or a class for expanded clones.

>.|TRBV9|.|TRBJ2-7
TGTGCCAGCAGCGTAGAAGCCACCAGCTACGAGCAGTACTTC
CASSVEATSYEQYF
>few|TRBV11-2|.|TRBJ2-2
TGTGCCAGCAGCCCAATTCGGGGGAGCACCGGGGAGCTGTTTTTT
CASSPIRGSTGELFF
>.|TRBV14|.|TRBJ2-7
TGTGCCAGCAGCCAGGGAGGGAAGGGGGGATCCTACGAGCAGTACTTC
CASSQGGKGGSYEQYF
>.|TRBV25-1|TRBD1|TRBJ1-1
TGTGCCAGCAGTGAAGGCGGTACAGGGGGGACCACTGAAGCTTTCTTT
CASSEGGTGGTTEAFF
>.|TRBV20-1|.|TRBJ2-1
TGCAGTTGGGACGGAGTTTACAATGAGCAGTTCTTC
CSWDGVYNEQFF
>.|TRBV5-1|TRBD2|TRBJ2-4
TGCGCCAGCAGCGGGGGGGACGTTACCAAAAACATTCAGTACTTC
CASSGGDVTKNIQYF
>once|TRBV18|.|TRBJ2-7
TGTGCCAGCTCACCAAGCGCGCTTGCCATCGAGCAGTACTTC
CASSPSALAIEQYF
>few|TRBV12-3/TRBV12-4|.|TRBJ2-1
TGTGCCAGCAGTTTCCCAGGGTCCGACAATGAGCAGTTCTTC
CASSFPGSDNEQFF
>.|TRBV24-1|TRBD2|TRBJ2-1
TGTGCCACCAGCAAGACTAGCGGGAGGTTAAATGAGCAGTTCTTC
CATSKTSGRLNEQFF
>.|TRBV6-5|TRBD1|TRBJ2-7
TGTGCCAGCAGTTCCTGGGACAGGGCTGGCTACGAGCAGTACTTC
CASSSWDRAGYEQYF
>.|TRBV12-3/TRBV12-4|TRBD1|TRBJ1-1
TGTGCCAGCAGTGAGACAGGGCTGAACACTGAAGCTTTCTTT
CASSETGLNTEAFF
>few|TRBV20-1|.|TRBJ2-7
TGCAGTGCTTCTACTCCGGGACCATACGAGCAGTACTTC
CSASTPGPYEQYF
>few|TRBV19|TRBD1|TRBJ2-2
TGTGCCAGTGGGAAACAGGGGGCGGTCGGGGAGCTGTTTTTT
CASGKQGAVGELFF
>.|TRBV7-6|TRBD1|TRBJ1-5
TGTGCCAGCAGTCGTAGGGACAGGGAGGATCAGCCCCAGCATTTT
CASSRRDREDQPQHF
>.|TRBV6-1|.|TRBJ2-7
TGTGCCAGCAAAGTTGTGGACACCGACCCTTACGAGCAGTACTTC
CASKVVDTDPYEQYF
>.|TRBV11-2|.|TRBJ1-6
TGTGCCAGCAGCTTAGGGGGTAGTAATTCACCCCTCCACTTT
CASSLGGSNSPLHF
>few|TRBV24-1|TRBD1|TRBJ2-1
TGTGCCACCAGTGCCCCGTGGGACAGCCACAATGAGCAGTTCTTC
CATSAPWDSHNEQFF
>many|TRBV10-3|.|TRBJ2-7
TGTGCCATCAGGGACCACGAGCAGTACTTC
CAIRDHEQYF
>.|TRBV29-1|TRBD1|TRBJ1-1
TGCAGCACTACCGGGACAGGGGTGTTCACTGAAGCTTTCTTT
CSTTGTGVFTEAFF
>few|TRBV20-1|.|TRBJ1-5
TGCAGTGCCTCCCCCCGACAGAGCAATCAGCCCCAGCATTTT
CSASPRQSNQPQHF
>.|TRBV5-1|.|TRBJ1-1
TGCGCCAGCAGCTTGCAGCCAGGGAACACTGAAGCTTTCTTT
CASSLQPGNTEAFF
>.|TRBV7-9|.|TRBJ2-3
TGTGCCAGCAGCTTACGGGCTGGCACAGATACGCAGTATTTT
CASSLRAGTDTQYF